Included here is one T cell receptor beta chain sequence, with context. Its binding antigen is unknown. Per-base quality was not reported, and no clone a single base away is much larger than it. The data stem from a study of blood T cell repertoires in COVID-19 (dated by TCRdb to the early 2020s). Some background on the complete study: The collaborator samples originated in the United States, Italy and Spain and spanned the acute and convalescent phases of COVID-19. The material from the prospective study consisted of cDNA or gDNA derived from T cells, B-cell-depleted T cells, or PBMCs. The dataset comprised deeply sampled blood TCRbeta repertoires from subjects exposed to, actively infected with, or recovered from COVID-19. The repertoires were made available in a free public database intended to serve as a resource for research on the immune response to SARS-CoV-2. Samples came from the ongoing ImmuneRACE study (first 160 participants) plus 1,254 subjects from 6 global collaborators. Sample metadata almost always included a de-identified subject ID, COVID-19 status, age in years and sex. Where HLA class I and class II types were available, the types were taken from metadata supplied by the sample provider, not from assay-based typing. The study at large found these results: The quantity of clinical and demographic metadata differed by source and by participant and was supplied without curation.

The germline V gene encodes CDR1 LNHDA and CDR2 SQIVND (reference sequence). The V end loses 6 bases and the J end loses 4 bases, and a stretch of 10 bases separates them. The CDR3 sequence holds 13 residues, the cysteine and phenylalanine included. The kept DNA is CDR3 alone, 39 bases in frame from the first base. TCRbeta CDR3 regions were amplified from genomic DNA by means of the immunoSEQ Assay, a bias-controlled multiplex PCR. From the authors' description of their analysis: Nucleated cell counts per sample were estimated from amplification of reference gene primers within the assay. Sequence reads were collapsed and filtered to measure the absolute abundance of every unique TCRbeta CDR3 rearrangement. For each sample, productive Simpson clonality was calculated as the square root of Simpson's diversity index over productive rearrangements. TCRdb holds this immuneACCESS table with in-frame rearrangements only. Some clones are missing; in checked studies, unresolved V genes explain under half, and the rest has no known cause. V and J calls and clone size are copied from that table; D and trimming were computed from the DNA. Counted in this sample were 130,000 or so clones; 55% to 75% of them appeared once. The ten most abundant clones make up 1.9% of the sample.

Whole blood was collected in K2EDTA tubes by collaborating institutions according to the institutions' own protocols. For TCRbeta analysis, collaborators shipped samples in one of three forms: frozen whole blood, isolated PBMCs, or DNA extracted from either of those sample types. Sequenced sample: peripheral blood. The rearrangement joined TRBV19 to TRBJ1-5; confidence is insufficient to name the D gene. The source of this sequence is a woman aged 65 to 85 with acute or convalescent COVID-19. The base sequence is TGTGCCAGTAGGTTGCGGGGAAATCAGCCCCAGCATTTT. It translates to CASRLRGNQPQHF.